These 18 T cell receptor beta chains originate from one sample sequenced in a study of blood T cell repertoires in COVID-19. Clones were read by immunoSEQ multiplex PCR, and TCRdb kept only the in-frame ones, dropping some. The sample has hundreds of thousands of clones; approximately 85% are singletons. Sample: peripheral blood. The receptors derive from a human donor in a cohort sampled during active COVID-19.

CDR3 nucleotide sequence: TGTGCCAGCAGCGACCGGCTAGCGGGAGGTGGGGAGCAGTACTTC. It specifies CASSDRLAGGGEQYF. The chain joins TRBV3-1 (or the pseudogene TRBV3-2) to TRBJ2-7; TRBD2 matches 11 bases. CDR3 length equals 15 residues. Trimming at V came to 5 bases and at J to 7 bases, leaving 10 bases not matched to a gene. Germline CDR1 reads LGHDT; CDR2 reads YNNKEL (reference sequence).

The rearrangement joins TRBV28 to TRBJ2-5; TRBD2 matches at 7 bases. Germline CDR1 is MDHEN and CDR2 is SYDVKM. The CDR3 extends over 14 amino acids. Losses at the gene ends were 7 bases for V and 4 bases for J; bases not matched to a gene: 9. The CDR3 sequence: CASIGLGTGETQYF. In nucleotides, the CDR3 is TGTGCCAGCATCGGACTAGGGACCGGAGAGACCCAGTACTTC.

This chain uses TRBV3-1 (or the pseudogene TRBV3-2) with TRBJ1-3, with TRBD1 identical over 7 bases. The CDR3 length is 17 residues. The germline CDR1 and CDR2 sequences are LGHDT and YNNKEL (reference sequence). V was clipped by 5 bases and J by 0 bases; unmatched bases: 10. The CDR3 DNA follows: TGTGCCAGCAGCGCCAGGGGGTCAGCCCTCTCTGGAAACACCATATATTTT. Protein sequence: CASSARGSALSGNTIYF.

This sequence joins TRBV18 and TRBJ2-5; 8 nucleotides align to TRBD2. Germline-derived CDR1 and CDR2 are KGHSH and LQKENI. V dropped 2 bases and J dropped 4; count of bases not matched to a gene: 6. The CDR3 length is 15 residues. In DNA form, the CDR3 reads TGTGCCAGCTCACCAGTCGCGGGAGGTCGAGAGACCCAGTACTTC. Translating gives CASSPVAGGRETQYF.

This rearrangement joins TRBV7-6 to TRBJ1-4, with TRBD1 matching over 7 bases. The ends lost 5 bases at V and 4 bases at J; junction bases unmatched: 7. Germline V gene data show CDR1 as SGHVS and CDR2 as FNYEAQ. The CDR3 consists of 15 residues. CDR3 region: CASSPRQGVNEKLFF. In DNA, the CDR3 is TGTGCCAGCAGCCCCCGACAGGGTGTTAATGAAAAACTGTTTTTT.

The chain links TRBV27 to TRBJ1-1; D not resolved. Trimming stripped 2 bases from V and 0 bases from J, with 10 bases between. CDR1 MNHEY and CDR2 SMNVEV come from the germline V gene (reference sequence). There are 15 residues in the CDR3. The CDR3 spells CASSLLPGMNTEAFF. CDR3 nucleotide sequence: TGTGCCAGCAGTTTACTCCCCGGTATGAACACTGAAGCTTTCTTT.

V gene TRBV27 combines with J gene TRBJ2-1, with 9 bases lining up with TRBD2. The CDR3 totals 15 residues. V lost 5 bases, J lost 0 bases, and 2 bases stayed unmatched. Per germline, CDR1 MNHEY and CDR2 SMNVEV (reference sequence). The CDR3 DNA reads as TGTGCCAGCAGTCTTAGCGGGAGCTCCTACAATGAGCAGTTCTTC. This codes for CASSLSGSSYNEQFF.

This chain uses TRBV30 with TRBJ1-2; a possible D gene is TRBD1 (5 bases). Germline assignment: CDR1 GTSNPN and CDR2 SVGIG (reference sequence). Trimming left V 2 bases short and J 1 base short, with 17 bases between. This CDR3 has 16 amino acids. CDR3: CAWSPYPRVYNYGYTF. The CDR3 bases are TGTGCCTGGAGTCCCTACCCCAGGGTTTATAACTATGGCTACACCTTC.

This clone was recorded once. The chain combines TRBV5-1 with TRBJ2-5, with 7 bases fitting TRBD1. The germline V gene has CDR1 SGHRS and CDR2 YFSETQ. J gave up 5 bases and V 6 bases, and 13 bases lay outside the gene matches. CDR3 length equals 15 residues. In nucleotides, the CDR3 is TGCGCCAGCATCATGACAGGGTCTAGAGCGGAGACCCAGTACTTC. This encodes CASIMTGSRAETQYF.

This clone was observed a few times. The V and J genes are TRBV3-1 (or the pseudogene TRBV3-2) and TRBJ2-2, with D possibly being TRBD2 (6 bases). CDR3 length: 16 residues. Germline CDR1 LGHDT, CDR2 YNNKEL (reference sequence). Trimming took 1 base from V and 2 from J, leaving 11 bases between them. This chain's CDR3 is CASSQGGIGNTGELFF. As DNA, the CDR3 is TGTGCCAGCAGCCAAGGCGGGATTGGTAACACCGGGGAGCTGTTTTTT.

V and J are TRBV6-6 and TRBJ2-5; 11 bases are a match to TRBD2. After removal of 5 bases from V and 4 bases from J, the junction contained 9 bases not matched to a gene. Germline V CDR1 and CDR2: MNHNY, SVGAGI (reference sequence). The CDR3 runs to 16 residues. This CDR3 reads CASSPRLAGTGETQYF. CDR3 nucleotides: TGTGCCAGCAGTCCGCGACTAGCGGGAACGGGAGAGACCCAGTACTTC.

This sequence joins TRBV28 and TRBJ1-1; the D gene is possibly TRBD1 (6 bases). The V end lost 7 bases, the J end lost 6 bases, and 15 bases lay between the germline ends. The CDR3 sequence is 13 residues long. CDR1 is MDHEN and CDR2 is SYDVKM in the germline V gene. The DNA for the CDR3 is TGTGCCAGCAAAGCGCAAGGGGGACCTGAAGCTTTCTTT. Protein sequence: CASKAQGGPEAFF. The full variable domain, with the rest looked up from reference TRBV28 and TRBJ1-1, is DVKVTQSSRYLVKRTGEKVFLECVQDMDHENMFWYRQDPGLGLRLIYFSYDVKMKEKGDIPEGYSVSREKKERFSLILESASTNQTSMYLCASKAQGGPEAFFGQGTRLTVV.

This chain links TRBV5-4 with TRBJ2-3; D perhaps matches TRBD1 (6 bases). Germline values: CDR1 SGHNT, CDR2 YYREEE (reference sequence). The CDR3 runs to 13 residues. Trimming cost V 10 bases and J 1 base, with 13 bases left between them. CDR3 in DNA: TGTGCCTGCGAAGGGGGACGCACAGATACGCAGTATTTT. Translated, it gives CACEGGRTDTQYF.

V is TRBV19 and J is TRBJ1-1, with D possibly TRBD1 on 6 matching bases. The germline gives CDR1 LNHDA, CDR2 SQIVND (reference sequence). The CDR3 covers 16 residues. V lost 9 bases to trimming and J lost 2 bases, with 22 bases between them. CDR3 loop: CASRGQRRFGNTEAFF. The CDR3 bases are TGTGCCAGCCGAGGACAGAGGCGGTTTGGAAACACTGAAGCTTTCTTT. The whole variable domain, remainder taken from reference TRBV19 and TRBJ1-1, is DGGITQSPKYLFRKEGQNVTLSCEQNLNHDAMYWYRQDPGQGLRLIYYSQIVNDFQKGDIAEGYSVSREKKESFPLTVTSAQKNPTAFYLCASRGQRRFGNTEAFFGQGTRLTVV.

This clone was observed a few times. This chain connects TRBV3-1 (or the pseudogene TRBV3-2) to TRBJ1-3; D is uncertain. CDR1 is LGHDT, CDR2 YNNKEL, per germline (reference sequence). V dropped 1 base and J dropped 0 bases, with 7 bases sitting between them. There are 15 residues in the CDR3. The CDR3 reads CASSQAGISGNTIYF. Here the CDR3 DNA reads TGTGCCAGCAGCCAAGCCGGTATCTCTGGAAACACCATATATTTT.

This clone was seen just once. The chain links TRBV5-1 to TRBJ2-5; D may be TRBD1 (5 bases). This CDR3 has 13 residues. Trimming pared 4 bases from V and 3 bases from J, leaving 10 bases between. The germline V gene encodes CDR1 SGHRS and CDR2 YFSETQ. The CDR3: CASSPQGEETQYF. Written as DNA, the CDR3 is TGCGCCAGCAGCCCTCAGGGTGAAGAGACCCAGTACTTC.

This clone was recorded at least ten times. The rearrangement links TRBV9 to TRBJ2-3; the match to TRBD2 covers 7 bases. The CDR3 is 15 residues long. With V trimmed by 1 base and J by 0 bases, 2 bases remained unmatched. Germline lookup yields CDR1 SGDLS and CDR2 YYNGEE. The CDR3 DNA follows: TGTGCCAGCAGCGTACTAGCGGATAGCACAGATACGCAGTATTTT. It is translated as CASSVLADSTDTQYF.

The V call is TRBV7-9, the J call TRBJ1-1, with D possibly matching TRBD1 (5 bases). The CDR3 covers 13 residues. Germline CDR1 reads SEHNR; CDR2 reads FQNEAQ (reference sequence). V lost 4 bases and J lost 6, with 12 bases in between. CDR3 amino acids: CASSSDSFSEAFF. In DNA form, the CDR3 reads TGTGCCAGCAGCTCCGACAGTTTCTCTGAAGCTTTCTTT.